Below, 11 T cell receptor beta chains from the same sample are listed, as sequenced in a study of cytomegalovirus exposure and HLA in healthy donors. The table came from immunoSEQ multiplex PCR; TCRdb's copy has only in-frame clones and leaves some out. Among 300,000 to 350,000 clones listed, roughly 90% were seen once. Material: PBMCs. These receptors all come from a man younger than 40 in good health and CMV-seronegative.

The CDR3 loop is CASSEVKGRYNEQFF. The DNA of the CDR3 is TGCGCCAGCAGTGAGGTAAAGGGGAGGTACAATGAGCAGTTCTTC. This chain uses TRBV10-1 with TRBJ2-1, with TRBD2 as a possible D gene (6 bases). V dropped 2 bases and J dropped 4 bases, with 12 bases sitting between them. Germline CDR1 WNHNN, CDR2 SYGVQD (reference sequence). The CDR3 length is 15 residues.

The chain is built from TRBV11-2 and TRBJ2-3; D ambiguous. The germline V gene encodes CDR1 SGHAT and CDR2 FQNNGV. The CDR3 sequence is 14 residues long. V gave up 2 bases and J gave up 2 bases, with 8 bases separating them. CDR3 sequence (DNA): TGTGCCAGCAGCTTACAGGTGGCCACAGATACGCAGTATTTT. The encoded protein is CASSLQVATDTQYF.

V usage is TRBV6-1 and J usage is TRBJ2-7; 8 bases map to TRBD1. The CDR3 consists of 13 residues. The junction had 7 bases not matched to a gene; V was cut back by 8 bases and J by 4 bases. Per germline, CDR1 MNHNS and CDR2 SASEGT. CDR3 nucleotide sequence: TGTGCCAGCCAGGGGGCAGGGAGGTACGAGCAGTACTTC. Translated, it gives CASQGAGRYEQYF.

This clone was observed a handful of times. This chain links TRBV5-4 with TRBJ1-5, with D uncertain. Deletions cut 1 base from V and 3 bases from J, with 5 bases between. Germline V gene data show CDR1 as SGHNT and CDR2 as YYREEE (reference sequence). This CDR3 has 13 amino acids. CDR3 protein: CASSLWPNQPQHF. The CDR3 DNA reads TGTGCCAGCAGCTTGTGGCCCAATCAGCCCCAGCATTTT.

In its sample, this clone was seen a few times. The CDR3 sequence is CASSQETGTGGEKLFF. CDR3 nucleotides: TGTGCCAGCAGCCAAGAAACCGGGACAGGGGGAGAAAAACTGTTTTTT. The chain employs TRBV4-2 and TRBJ1-4; TRBD1 matches at 11 bases. Germline assignment: CDR1 LGHNA and CDR2 YNFKEQ. J lost 8 bases, V lost 0 bases, and 5 bases had no gene match. The CDR3 contains 16 residues.

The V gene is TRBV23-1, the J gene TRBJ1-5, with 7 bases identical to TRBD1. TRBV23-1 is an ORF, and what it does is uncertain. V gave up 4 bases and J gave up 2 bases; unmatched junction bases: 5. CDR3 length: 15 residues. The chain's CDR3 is CASSPRGACNQPQHF. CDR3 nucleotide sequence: TGCGCCAGCAGTCCCAGGGGGGCCTGCAATCAGCCCCAGCATTTT.

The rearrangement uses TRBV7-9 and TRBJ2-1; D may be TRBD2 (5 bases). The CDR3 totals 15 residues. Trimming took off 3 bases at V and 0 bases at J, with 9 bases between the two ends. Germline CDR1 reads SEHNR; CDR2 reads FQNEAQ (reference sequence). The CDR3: CASSFRGSSYNEQFF. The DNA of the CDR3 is TGTGCCAGCAGCTTCAGAGGGAGCTCCTACAATGAGCAGTTCTTC.

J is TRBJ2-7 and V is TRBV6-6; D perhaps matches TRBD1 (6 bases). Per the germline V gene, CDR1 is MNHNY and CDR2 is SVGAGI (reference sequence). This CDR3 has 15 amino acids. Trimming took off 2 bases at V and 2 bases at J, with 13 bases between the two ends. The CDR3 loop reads CASSYQTGPTYEQYF. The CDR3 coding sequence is TGTGCCAGCAGTTACCAGACAGGACCGACCTACGAGCAGTACTTC.

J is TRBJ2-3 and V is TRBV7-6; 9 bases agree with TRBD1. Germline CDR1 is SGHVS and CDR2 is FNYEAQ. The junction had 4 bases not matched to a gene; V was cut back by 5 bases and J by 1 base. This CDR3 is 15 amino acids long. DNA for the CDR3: TGTGCCAGCAGCCGCCGGACAGGGGGCACAGATACGCAGTATTTT. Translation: CASSRRTGGTDTQYF.

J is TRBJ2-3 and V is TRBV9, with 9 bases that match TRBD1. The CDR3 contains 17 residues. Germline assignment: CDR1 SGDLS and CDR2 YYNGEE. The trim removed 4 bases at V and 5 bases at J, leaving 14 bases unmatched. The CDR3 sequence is CASSYRGLFGVGDTQYF. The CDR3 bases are TGTGCCAGCAGCTACAGGGGGCTTTTCGGGGTTGGAGATACGCAGTATTTT.

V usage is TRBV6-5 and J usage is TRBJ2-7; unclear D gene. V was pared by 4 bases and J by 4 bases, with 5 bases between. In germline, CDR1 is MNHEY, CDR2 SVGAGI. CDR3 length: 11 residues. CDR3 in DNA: TGTGCCAGCAGTTCGACATACGAGCAGTACTTC. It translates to CASSSTYEQYF.